This TCR beta chain was captured by sequencing in a study of blood T cells in healthy people across ages. About this clonotype itself: As yet, its antigen is unknown.

V dropped 2 bases and J dropped 5 bases, with 20 bases sitting between them. The CDR3 totals 17 residues. Germline loops: CDR1 MNHNY, CDR2 SVGAGI (reference sequence). Alongside a J-beta primer mix, a sample-barcoded 5' primer served in a second PCR lasting roughly 7 to 11 cycles. TCRdb reprocessed the 5' RACE reads with MiXCR, giving one entry per CDR3 protein. Of under 850,000 distinct CDR3 sequences listed, 35% to 40% are singletons. Regarding the study as a whole: The fall in TCR beta diversity per million T cells was roughly linear with age.

The chain joins TRBV6-6 to TRBJ2-3; TRBD2 is a possible D gene (6 bases). The receptor was derived from a young man in good health. Sequenced sample: blood. The CDR3 loop reads CASSYPPGEAGGDTQYF. The CDR3 region has the DNA TGTGCCAGCAGTTACCCCCCTGGGGAGGCAGGTGGAGATACGCAGTATTTT.